The source of this T cell receptor (beta chain) is a study of blood T cells in healthy people across ages. This clonotype has ten or more counts. Trimming took 4 bases from V and 4 from J; bases not matched to a gene: 14. Germline V gives CDR1 SGHTA, CDR2 FQGTGA. The CDR3 covers 18 residues. PCR was performed a second time for about 6 to 11 cycles using a sample-barcoded 5' primer and a J-beta primer mix. TCRdb recomputed calls from the 5' RACE reads with MiXCR, one row per CDR3 protein. The sample has approximately 960,000 distinct CDR3 sequences; about 27% are singletons. These records were also assigned to another study, of T cells of mothers and their children.

The receptor comes from a woman between 40 and 55 years old in good health. The source material was blood. The V call is TRBV7-3, the J call TRBJ2-3, with 10 bases fitting TRBD2. This CDR3 reads CASSSTAERGGLADTQYF. In nucleotides, the CDR3 is TGTGCCAGCAGCTCCACCGCCGAGCGGGGGGGCCTCGCAGATACGCAGTATTTT.